Below, 23 T cell receptor beta chains from the same sample are listed, as sequenced in a study of pediatric ulcerative colitis. The assay was immunoSEQ multiplex PCR, and TCRdb's table has in-frame clones only and misses some. The sample includes around 37,000 clones, 60% to 85% of them seen just once. One to two pinch biopsies were taken from the rectum during colonoscopy. Sequencing used gut tissue. The receptors were gathered from a boy younger than 18 with severe ulcerative colitis.

The chain couples TRBV5-1 to TRBJ2-7; D ambiguous. V was pared by 1 base and J by 0 bases, with 8 bases between. The CDR3 is 14 residues long. Per germline, CDR1 SGHRS and CDR2 YFSETQ. The CDR3 region is CASSLSGLSYEQYF. The CDR3 coding sequence is TGCGCCAGCAGCTTGTCCGGTCTCTCCTACGAGCAGTACTTC.

This chain uses TRBV2 with TRBJ1-4; possibly TRBD1 for D (5 bases). Trimming stripped 3 bases from V and 5 bases from J, with 16 bases between. Germline CDR1 reads SNHLY; CDR2 reads FYNNEI. The CDR3 sequence is 16 residues long. DNA of the CDR3: TGTGCCAGCAGTGACCACCGGGACCCGAGGAATGAAAAACTGTTTTTT. It specifies CASSDHRDPRNEKLFF.

By its share, this clone is medium-sized. The chain carries TRBV2 and TRBJ1-1, with TRBD1 matching 9 bases. CDR1 is SNHLY and CDR2 is FYNNEI in the germline V gene. Germline trimming cut 5 bases from V and 7 bases from J; bases unmatched to any gene: 2. CDR3 length: 12 amino acids. Here the CDR3 DNA reads TGTGCCAGCAGTACAGGGGGCTTTGAAGCTTTCTTT. It specifies CASSTGGFEAFF. Full variable domain (outside the CDR3, taken from reference TRBV2 and TRBJ1-1): EPEVTQTPSHQVTQMGQEVILRCVPISNHLYFYWYRQILGQKVEFLVSFYNNEISEKSEIFDDQFSVERPDGSNFTLKIRSTKLEDSAMYFCASSTGGFEAFFGQGTRLTVV.

The V and J genes are TRBV28 and TRBJ1-2; unclear D gene. CDR1 is MDHEN, CDR2 SYDVKM, per germline. This CDR3 has 14 amino acids. V lost 7 bases and J lost 8, with 20 bases in between. The CDR3 DNA reads TGTGCCAGCAAGTATAAGAGGCCTTTGTTCGGCTACACCTTC. This encodes CASKYKRPLFGYTF.

The chain combines TRBV5-4 with TRBJ1-1, with 8 bases that match TRBD1. V trimming: 5 bases; J trimming: 2 bases; junction bases outside the gene matches: 8. Looked up from germline, CDR1 is SGHNT and CDR2 is YYREEE (reference sequence). The CDR3 length is 15 residues. This CDR3 is CASSYPRGLNTEAFF. The CDR3 DNA reads TGTGCCAGCAGTTATCCCAGGGGGCTTAACACTGAAGCTTTCTTT.

V is TRBV7-9 and J is TRBJ2-5; unclear D gene. CDR1 is SEHNR and CDR2 is FQNEAQ in the germline V gene (reference sequence). The CDR3 runs to 14 residues. Trimming cost V 0 bases and J 5 bases, with 10 bases left between them. CDR3 in DNA: TGTGCCAGCAGCTTAGCAGGTTCGGTGGAGACCCAGTACTTC. Translating gives CASSLAGSVETQYF.

This chain uses TRBV27 with TRBJ2-1; D remains unclear. The CDR3 contains 15 residues. V was clipped by 2 bases and J by 0 bases, with 8 bases between them. CDR1 is MNHEY and CDR2 is SMNVEV in the germline V gene (reference sequence). In DNA form, the CDR3 reads TGTGCCAGCAGTTTAGACAAACTCTCCTACAATGAGCAGTTCTTC. It specifies CASSLDKLSYNEQFF.

The chain joins TRBV7-9 to TRBJ2-5; 8 bases line up with TRBD1. This CDR3 is built from 15 residues. Trimming cost V 1 base and J 4 bases; bases outside gene matches: 5. Germline CDR1 is SEHNR and CDR2 is FQNEAQ (reference sequence). The DNA for the CDR3 is TGTGCCAGCAGCTTAGTATACAGGGGGAGAGAGACCCAGTACTTC. This translates into CASSLVYRGRETQYF.

This chain uses TRBV27 with TRBJ1-1; D is ambiguous. CDR1 MNHEY and CDR2 SMNVEV come from the germline V gene (reference sequence). The CDR3 is 19 amino acids. The V end was cut by 0 bases, the J end by 0 bases, with 20 bases between. CDR3 in amino acids: CASSLSTGRGIPMNTEAFF. In nucleotides, the CDR3 is TGTGCCAGCAGTTTATCTACGGGGAGAGGAATCCCAATGAACACTGAAGCTTTCTTT.

The genes are TRBV6-1 and TRBJ2-3, with a possible D match to TRBD2 (5 bases). The CDR3 contains 14 residues. Germline CDR1 MNHNS, CDR2 SASEGT. V gave up 6 bases and J gave up 1 base, with 11 bases separating them. CDR3 amino acids: CASRRSAGTDTQYF. For the CDR3, the DNA is TGTGCCAGCAGGCGGTCAGCGGGCACAGATACGCAGTATTTT.

The V and J genes are TRBV30 and TRBJ1-5, with unresolved D. CDR3 length: 15 amino acids. Germline V gene lookup returns CDR1 GTSNPN and CDR2 SVGIG (reference sequence). Trimming removed 3 bases from V and 6 bases from J, with 18 bases in between. The CDR3 sequence: CAWRPPGPESQPQHF. CDR3 DNA sequence: TGTGCCTGGAGGCCACCGGGCCCGGAGAGTCAGCCCCAGCATTTT.

CDR3 amino acids: CASSAQGGNQPQHF. As DNA, the CDR3 is TGTGCCAGCAGTGCTCAGGGTGGCAATCAGCCCCAGCATTTT. The V call is TRBV2, the J call TRBJ1-5, with D possibly being TRBD1 (5 bases). The CDR3 loop spans 14 amino acids. The germline gives CDR1 SNHLY, CDR2 FYNNEI. Trimming removed 4 bases at V and 2 bases at J, with 9 bases between.

This clone was counted a few times. The chain uses TRBV5-1 and TRBJ1-4; D is ambiguous. Germline-derived CDR1 and CDR2 are SGHRS and YFSETQ. Between the trimmed V and J ends, which lost 2 bases and 5 bases, there was a span of 7 bases. This CDR3 contains 13 residues. The CDR3 here is CASSLSTNEKLFF. The CDR3 DNA follows: TGCGCCAGCAGCTTAAGTACCAATGAAAAACTGTTTTTT.

The J gene is TRBJ2-7, the V gene TRBV4-1; 8 nucleotides align to TRBD1. V gave up 2 bases and J gave up 1 base; unmatched junction bases: 7. The CDR3 runs to 16 residues. Germline lookup yields CDR1 MGHRA and CDR2 YSYEKL. The CDR3 is CASSQPPGTGSYEQYF. In nucleotides, the CDR3 is TGCGCCAGCAGCCAACCCCCCGGGACAGGATCCTACGAGCAGTACTTC.

This rearrangement joins TRBV7-6 to TRBJ2-7; D is undetermined. The V gene lost 5 bases and the J gene lost 2 bases, with 13 bases spanning the gap. This CDR3 comprises 14 residues. Looked up from germline, CDR1 is SGHVS and CDR2 is FNYEAQ. CDR3 bases: TGTGCCAGCAGCCAAGGTCCCGGAGCCTACGAGCAGTACTTC. It specifies CASSQGPGAYEQYF. The whole variable domain, remainder taken from reference TRBV7-6 and TRBJ2-7, is GAGVSQSPRYKVTKRGQDVALRCDPISGHVSLYWYRQALGQGPEFLTYFNYEAQQDKSGLPNDRFSAERPEGSISTLTIQRTEQRDSAMYRCASSQGPGAYEQYFGPGTRLTVT.

J is TRBJ2-1 and V is TRBV11-3; D might be TRBD2 (6 bases). V dropped 5 bases and J dropped 2 bases, with 19 bases sitting between them. CDR3 length: 17 amino acids. Germline-derived CDR1 and CDR2 are SGHNT and YENEEA. As DNA, the CDR3 is TGTGCCAGCAGCACGCTGACTAGACCCCCTCCCTACAATGAGCAGTTCTTC. Translated: CASSTLTRPPPYNEQFF. Together with reference TRBV11-3 and TRBJ2-1, the CDR3 gives the full variable domain: EAGVVQSPRYKIIEKKQPVAFWCNPISGHNTLYWYLQNLGQGPELLIRYENEEAVDDSQLPKDRFSAERLKGVDSTLKIQPAELGDSAVYLCASSTLTRPPPYNEQFFGPGTRLTVL.

The V and J genes are TRBV6-5 and TRBJ1-1, with D possibly TRBD1 on 5 matching bases. Germline lookup yields CDR1 MNHEY and CDR2 SVGAGI. The CDR3 contains 15 residues. Trimming took 0 bases from V and 5 from J, leaving 13 bases between them. CDR3 amino acids: CASSYSGRADTEAFF. The CDR3 nucleotides read TGTGCCAGCAGTTACTCGGGCAGGGCGGATACTGAAGCTTTCTTT.

Here the CDR3 reads CASSKPVATEAFF. The CDR3, as DNA: TGCGCCAGCAGCAAGCCAGTTGCCACTGAAGCTTTCTTT. The chain links TRBV5-1 to TRBJ1-1; D gene unclear. The V gene's germline CDR1 is SGHRS and CDR2 YFSETQ. The CDR3 is made up of 13 amino acids. Trimming pared 4 bases from V and 4 bases from J, leaving 11 bases between.

There are a few counts of this clone. This chain connects TRBV2 to TRBJ1-1, with D unclear. This CDR3 is 11 amino acids long. Trimming took 6 bases from V and 1 from J, leaving 3 bases between them. CDR1 and CDR2 (germline): SNHLY, FYNNEI. CDR3 in DNA: TGTGCCAGCAGGGGGAACACTGAAGCTTTCTTT. This sequence encodes CASRGNTEAFF.

The gene calls are TRBV6-1 and TRBJ2-7, with D perhaps being TRBD1 or TRBD2 (5 bases each). Trimming shortened V by 4 bases and J by 3 bases, and 16 bases separated the two germline ends. The CDR3 spans 15 residues. Per the germline V gene, CDR1 is MNHNS and CDR2 is SASEGT. In DNA form, the CDR3 reads TGTGCCAGCAGTGTCCGGGACCCCACCTACTACGAGCAGTACTTC. It is translated as CASSVRDPTYYEQYF.

V is TRBV5-1 and J is TRBJ1-1; D unresolved. V was pared by 5 bases and J by 2 bases, with 10 bases between. Germline CDR1 is SGHRS and CDR2 is YFSETQ. The CDR3 is 13 amino acids. This CDR3 reads CASRFQENTEAFF. CDR3 coding DNA: TGCGCCAGCAGGTTCCAGGAAAACACTGAAGCTTTCTTT. The full variable domain, in which reference TRBV5-1 and TRBJ1-1 provide the parts outside the CDR3, is KAGVTQTPRYLIKTRGQQVTLSCSPISGHRSVSWYQQTPGQGLQFLFEYFSETQRNKGNFPGRFSGRQFSNSRSEMNVSTLELGDSALYLCASRFQENTEAFFGQGTRLTVV.

The chain uses TRBV7-8 and TRBJ2-5, with 11 bases identical to TRBD1. V was pared by 1 base and J by 2 bases, with 3 bases of the junction left unmatched. Germline V gives CDR1 SGHVS, CDR2 FQNEAQ. The CDR3 covers 16 residues. The CDR3 DNA reads as TGTGCCAGCAGCTTAGGGGGGACAGGGGGTCAAGAGACCCAGTACTTC. Translation: CASSLGGTGGQETQYF.

CDR3 coding DNA: TGTGCCAGCAAAAAACACCGGGGGCCCGGGGAGCTGTTTTTT. This translates into CASKKHRGPGELFF. The V and J genes are TRBV14 and TRBJ2-2; D may be TRBD1 or TRBD2 (6 bases each). The CDR3 has 14 residues. V was trimmed by 7 bases and J by 6 bases, leaving 15 bases between them. The germline gives CDR1 SGHDN, CDR2 FVKESK.